This paragraph covers one T cell receptor beta chain sequence. What it binds is unknown. The data derive from a study of shared clonotypes between healthy human individuals. Points from the study as a whole: Clonotypes shared by all four sorted-subset donors had higher generation probabilities than non-shared clonotypes.

Profiled with immunoSEQ multiplex PCR; TCRdb holds only in-frame clones, not every one. The data hold millions of clones, with approximately 95% observed a single time. V shed 8 bases and J shed 5 bases, with 10 bases lying between them. Germline V gives CDR1 MDHEN, CDR2 SYDVKM. This CDR3 has 12 residues. The specimen sequenced was naive CD4+ T cells from PBMCs. Sample subset: CD45RA+ positively selected. This receptor was identified in a man younger than 30 in good health. Some clones in this sample may be carry-over from other donors' samples. This chain uses TRBV28 with TRBJ2-1; D is ambiguous. As DNA, the CDR3 is TGTGCCAGCGGTACAGCGAACAATGAGCAGTTCTTC. This translates into CASGTANNEQFF.